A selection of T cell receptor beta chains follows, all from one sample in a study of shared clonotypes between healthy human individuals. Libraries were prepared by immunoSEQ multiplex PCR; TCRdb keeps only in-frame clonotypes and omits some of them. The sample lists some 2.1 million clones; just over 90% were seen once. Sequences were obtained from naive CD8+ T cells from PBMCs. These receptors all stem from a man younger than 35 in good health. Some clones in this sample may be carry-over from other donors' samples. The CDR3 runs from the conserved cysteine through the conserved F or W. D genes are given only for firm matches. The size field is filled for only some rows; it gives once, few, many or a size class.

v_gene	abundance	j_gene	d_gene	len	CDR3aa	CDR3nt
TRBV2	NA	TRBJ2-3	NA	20	CASSEAPNRDAQRPTDTQYF	TGTGCCAGCAGTGAAGCCCCAAACCGGGACGCCCAGAGGCCCACAGATACGCAGTATTTT
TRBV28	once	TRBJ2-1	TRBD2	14	CASSLSLAGGPEFF	TGTGCCAGCAGTTTAAGTCTAGCGGGAGGGCCCGAGTTCTTC
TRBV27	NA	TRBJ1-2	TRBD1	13	CASRDWDSYGYTF	TGTGCCTCTCGAGACTGGGACAGCTATGGCTACACCTTC
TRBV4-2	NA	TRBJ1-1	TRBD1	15	CASSQPRTGNTEAFF	TGTGCCAGCAGCCAACCCCGGACAGGGAACACTGAAGCTTTCTTT
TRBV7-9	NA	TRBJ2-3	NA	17	CASSPAGGSGITDTQYF	TGTGCCAGCAGCCCAGCCGGGGGTAGCGGAATCACAGATACGCAGTATTTT
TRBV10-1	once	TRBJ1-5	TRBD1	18	CASSDLLRDRGRNQPQHF	TGCGCCAGCAGTGACCTACTCCGGGACAGGGGACGAAATCAGCCCCAGCATTTT
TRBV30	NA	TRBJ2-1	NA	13	CAWSSLGYNEQFF	TGTGCCTGGAGTTCTTTAGGGTACAATGAGCAGTTCTTC
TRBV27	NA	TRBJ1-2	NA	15	CASSLSRDGFYGYTF	TGTGCCAGCAGTTTAAGCCGGGACGGCTTCTATGGCTACACCTTC
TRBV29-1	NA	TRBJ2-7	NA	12	CSVEDRGHEQYF	TGCAGCGTTGAAGACAGGGGACACGAGCAGTACTTC
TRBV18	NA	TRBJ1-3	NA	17	CASFGPVIQGTGNTIYF	TGTGCCAGCTTCGGCCCCGTCATTCAGGGAACTGGAAACACCATATATTTT
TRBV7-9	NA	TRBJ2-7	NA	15	CASSLAEGRAYEQYF	TGTGCCAGCAGCTTAGCAGAGGGCCGAGCCTACGAGCAGTACTTC
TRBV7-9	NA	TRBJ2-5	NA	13	CASSLKTVETQYF	TGTGCCAGCAGCTTAAAGACAGTTGAGACCCAGTACTTC
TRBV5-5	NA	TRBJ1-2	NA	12	CASNVGGYGYTF	TGTGCCAGCAATGTTGGGGGTTATGGCTACACCTTC
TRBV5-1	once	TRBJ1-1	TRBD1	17	CASSPTWTGGSNTEAFF	TGCGCCAGCAGCCCAACGTGGACAGGGGGATCGAACACTGAAGCTTTCTTT
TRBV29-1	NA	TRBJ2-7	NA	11	CSVVHTYEQYF	TGCAGCGTTGTCCACACCTACGAGCAGTACTTC
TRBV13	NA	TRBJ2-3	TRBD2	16	CASSSTSEKNTDTQYF	TGTGCCAGCAGCTCTACTAGCGAGAAAAACACAGATACGCAGTATTTT
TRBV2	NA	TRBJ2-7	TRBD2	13	CASSDSGKTEQYF	TGTGCCAGCAGTGATAGCGGGAAGACCGAGCAGTACTTC
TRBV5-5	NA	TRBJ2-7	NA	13	CASSFGRSHEQYF	TGTGCCAGCAGCTTTGGGCGTTCCCACGAGCAGTACTTC
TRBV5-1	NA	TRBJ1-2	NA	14	CASSLEGFGYGYTF	TGCGCCAGCAGCTTGGAAGGTTTTGGGTATGGCTACACCTTC
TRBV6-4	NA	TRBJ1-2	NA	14	CASSPRDGFYGYTF	TGTGCCAGCAGTCCCCGTGACGGATTCTATGGCTACACCTTC
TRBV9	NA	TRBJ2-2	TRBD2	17	CASSVGWTSGDTGELFF	TGTGCCAGCAGCGTAGGCTGGACTAGCGGAGACACCGGGGAGCTGTTTTTT
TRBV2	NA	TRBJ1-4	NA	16	CASSIDRLATNEKLFF	TGTGCCAGCAGTATTGACAGACTTGCAACTAATGAAAAACTGTTTTTT
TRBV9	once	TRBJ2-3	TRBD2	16	CASSAWSGGGADTQYF	TGTGCCAGCAGCGCCTGGAGCGGGGGAGGTGCAGATACGCAGTATTTT
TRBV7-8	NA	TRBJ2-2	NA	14	CASSANPDTGELFF	TGTGCCAGCAGCGCCAACCCGGACACCGGGGAGCTGTTTTTT
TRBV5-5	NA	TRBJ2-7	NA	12	CASSLVGSEQYF	TGTGCCAGCAGCTTGGTCGGGTCGGAGCAGTACTTC
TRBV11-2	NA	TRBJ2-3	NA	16	CASSSPPGLPADTQYF	TGTGCCAGCAGCTCACCACCGGGACTCCCCGCAGATACGCAGTATTTT
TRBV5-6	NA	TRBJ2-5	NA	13	CASSFGAQETQYF	TGTGCCAGCAGCTTCGGGGCACAAGAGACCCAGTACTTC
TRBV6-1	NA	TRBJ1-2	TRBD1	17	CASSEGDGQGWFGGYTF	TGTGCCAGCAGTGAAGGCGATGGACAGGGGTGGTTTGGAGGCTACACCTTC
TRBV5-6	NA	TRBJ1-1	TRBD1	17	CASSLVGQGFPNTEAFF	TGTGCCAGCAGCTTGGTGGGACAGGGTTTCCCGAACACTGAAGCTTTCTTT
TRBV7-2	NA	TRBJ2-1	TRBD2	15	CASSHTGLGGNEQFF	TGTGCCAGCAGTCATACGGGACTAGGGGGCAATGAGCAGTTCTTC
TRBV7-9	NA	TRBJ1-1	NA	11	CASGVGTEAFF	TGTGCCAGCGGGGTGGGCACTGAAGCTTTCTTT
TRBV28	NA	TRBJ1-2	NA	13	CASSSTANYGYTF	TGTGCCAGCAGTTCCACAGCTAACTATGGCTACACCTTC
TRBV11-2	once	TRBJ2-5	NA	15	CASSLDQGFQETQYF	TGTGCCAGCAGCTTAGATCAGGGGTTCCAAGAGACCCAGTACTTC
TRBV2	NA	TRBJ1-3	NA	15	CASSPGGATGNTIYF	TGTGCCAGCAGCCCGGGGGGGGCCACTGGAAACACCATATATTTT
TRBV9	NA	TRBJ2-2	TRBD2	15	CASSAGEGYTGELFF	TGTGCCAGCAGCGCTGGGGAGGGGTACACCGGGGAGCTGTTTTTT
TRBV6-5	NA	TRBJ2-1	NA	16	CASSYSEGLAYNEQFF	TGTGCCAGCAGTTACTCAGAGGGACTCGCCTACAATGAGCAGTTCTTC
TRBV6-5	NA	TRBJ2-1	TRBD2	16	CASSSIAGVHYNEQFF	TGTGCCAGCAGTTCCATAGCGGGAGTGCACTACAATGAGCAGTTCTTC
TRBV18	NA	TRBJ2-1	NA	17	CASSPASGTGVYNEQFF	TGTGCCAGCTCACCAGCCAGCGGGACAGGAGTCTACAATGAGCAGTTCTTC
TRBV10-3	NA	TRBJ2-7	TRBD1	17	CAIRGKKTGGPHYEQYF	TGTGCCATCAGAGGAAAAAAGACAGGGGGCCCCCACTACGAGCAGTACTTC
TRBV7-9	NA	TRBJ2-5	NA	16	CASSPEGSPRQETQYF	TGTGCCAGCAGTCCCGAGGGGAGTCCACGCCAAGAGACCCAGTACTTC
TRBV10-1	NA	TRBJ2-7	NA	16	CASSRTRCREKYEQYF	TGCGCCAGCAGCCGCACTAGGTGTCGGGAGAAGTACGAGCAGTACTTC
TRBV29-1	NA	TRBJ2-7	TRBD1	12	CSARQGTYEQYF	TGCAGCGCACGACAGGGTACCTACGAGCAGTACTTC
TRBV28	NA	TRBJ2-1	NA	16	CASKPPGSSSNDGQFF	TGTGCCAGCAAACCCCCCGGGTCCTCTTCCAATGACGGGCAGTTCTTC
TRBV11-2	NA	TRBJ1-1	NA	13	CASTTAVGTEAFF	TGTGCCAGCACCACCGCGGTGGGCACTGAAGCTTTCTTT
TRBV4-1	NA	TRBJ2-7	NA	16	CASSQERGQVAYEQYF	TGCGCCAGCAGCCAAGAGCGCGGGCAGGTCGCTTACGAGCAGTACTTC
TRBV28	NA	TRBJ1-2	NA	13	CASSLGGPYGYTF	TGTGCCAGCAGTCTGGGGGGTCCTTATGGCTACACCTTC
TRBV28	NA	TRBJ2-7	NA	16	CASSPRAMTSSYEQYF	TGTGCCAGCAGTCCTCGGGCCATGACGAGCTCCTACGAGCAGTACTTC
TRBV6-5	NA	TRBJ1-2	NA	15	CASSPYQADNYGYTF	TGTGCCAGCAGCCCCTATCAAGCTGACAACTATGGCTACACCTTC
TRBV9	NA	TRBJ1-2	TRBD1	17	CASSAGTGSSNNYGYTF	TGTGCCAGCAGCGCCGGGACAGGGAGTTCCAACAACTATGGCTACACCTTC
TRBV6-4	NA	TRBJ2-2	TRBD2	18	CASSAPIGGTRGTGELFF	TGTGCCAGCAGTGCCCCCATCGGGGGGACTAGAGGGACCGGGGAGCTGTTTTTT
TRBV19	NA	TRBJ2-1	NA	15	CASSIVNTYYNEQFF	TGTGCCAGTAGTATAGTTAACACCTACTACAATGAGCAGTTCTTC
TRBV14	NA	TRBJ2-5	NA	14	CASSQDNNVETQYF	TGTGCCAGCAGCCAAGATAATAATGTCGAGACCCAGTACTTC
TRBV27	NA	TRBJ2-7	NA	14	CASREGGGPHEQYF	TGTGCCAGCAGAGAGGGTGGCGGTCCCCACGAGCAGTACTTC
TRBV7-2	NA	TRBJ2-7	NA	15	CASSLGAGHLYEQYF	TGTGCCAGCAGCTTAGGAGCAGGGCACCTATACGAGCAGTACTTC
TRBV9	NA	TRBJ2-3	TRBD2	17	CASSVTAGLSNTDTQYF	TGTGCCAGCAGCGTTACAGCGGGGCTTTCTAACACAGATACGCAGTATTTT
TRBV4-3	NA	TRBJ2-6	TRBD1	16	CASSQDGDREANVLTF	TGCGCCAGCAGCCAAGATGGGGACAGAGAGGCCAACGTCCTGACTTTC
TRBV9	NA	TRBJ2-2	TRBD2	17	CASSAAPLAGATGELFF	TGTGCCAGCAGCGCGGCCCCTCTAGCGGGAGCCACCGGGGAGCTGTTTTTT